This T cell receptor (beta chain) appears in the sequencing data of a study of blood T cell repertoires in COVID-19. Sequenced by immunoSEQ multiplex PCR; TCRdb stores in-frame clones only, minus some. Seen here are about 220,000 clones, 70% to 90% observed once, and the top ten hold over 3%. Germline loops: CDR1 MNHEY, CDR2 SVGEGT. The CDR3 has 14 residues. Trimming removed 2 bases from V and 0 bases from J, with 5 bases in between. The V and J genes are TRBV6-2 or TRBV6-3 and TRBJ1-5, with unresolved D. The sequence came from a woman aged 30 to 39 who had recovered from COVID-19. Material for sequencing was peripheral blood. CDR3 sequence: CASSYTSSNQPQHF. DNA for the CDR3: TGTGCCAGCAGTTACACAAGTAGCAATCAGCCCCAGCATTTT.